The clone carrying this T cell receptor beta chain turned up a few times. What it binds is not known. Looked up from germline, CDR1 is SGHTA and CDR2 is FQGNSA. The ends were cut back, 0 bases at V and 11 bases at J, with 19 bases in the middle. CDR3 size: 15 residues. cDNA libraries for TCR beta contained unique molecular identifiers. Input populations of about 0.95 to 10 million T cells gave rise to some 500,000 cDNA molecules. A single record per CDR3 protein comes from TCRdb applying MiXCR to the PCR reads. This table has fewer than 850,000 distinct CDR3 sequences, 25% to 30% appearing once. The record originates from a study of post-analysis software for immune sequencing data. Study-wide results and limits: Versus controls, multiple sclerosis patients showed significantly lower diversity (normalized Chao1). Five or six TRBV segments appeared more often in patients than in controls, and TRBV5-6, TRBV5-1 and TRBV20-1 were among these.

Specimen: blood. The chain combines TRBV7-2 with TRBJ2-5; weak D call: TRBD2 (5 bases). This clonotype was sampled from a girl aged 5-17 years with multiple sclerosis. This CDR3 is CASSLAGTSSIEQYF. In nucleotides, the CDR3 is TGTGCCAGCAGCTTAGCGGGTACTAGTTCTATTGAGCAGTACTTC.